This is a list of T cell receptor beta chains from one sample in a study of cytotoxic CD8 clonotypes in ibrutinib-treated CLL. Data came from immunoSEQ multiplex PCR; TCRdb stores just in-frame clones and leaves some out. This table holds some 290,000 clones, approximately 80% found once. Sample: PBMCs, taken before ibrutinib treatment. The receptor source for this set is a human donor with chronic lymphocytic leukemia. CDR3s include the opening cysteine and the closing phenylalanine or tryptophan.

j_call v_call cdr3_aa
TRBJ2-7 TRBV6-6 CASSYPDGPFSYEQYF
TRBJ2-7 TRBV18 CASSPGPSSYEQYF
TRBJ2-1 TRBV7-9 CASSLWGLAEDEQFF
TRBJ2-1 TRBV19 CASSISHGQVLNEQFF
TRBJ2-7 TRBV18 CASSPPRGDRDSYEQYF
TRBJ2-7 TRBV5-1 CASSLAPDGYEQYF
TRBJ2-5 TRBV11-2 CASSQGYQETQYF
TRBJ2-7 TRBV28 CASIRGQGRAYEQYF
TRBJ1-3 TRBV30 CAWSGFMRPSRNTIYF
TRBJ2-5 TRBV19 CASSTDRDGQETQYF
TRBJ2-2 TRBV4-2 CASSQSRATGELFF
TRBJ2-7 TRBV18 CASSPFRVYEQYF
TRBJ2-1 TRBV2 CASGLAGVWNEQFF
TRBJ1-1 TRBV11-2 CASSSPPGTEAFF
TRBJ2-1 TRBV27 CASSTGLSSYNEQFF
TRBJ1-2 TRBV5-8 CASSRRNYGYTF
TRBJ2-7 TRBV9 CASSPTSGSEQYF
TRBJ1-2 TRBV4-2 CASSRDEGAKEEGYTF
TRBJ2-7 TRBV28 CASSSPRASGHSSYEQYF
TRBJ2-5 TRBV7-2 CASSFLSQQGGGETQYF
TRBJ2-1 TRBV25-1 CASTGYLGNEQFF
TRBJ2-3 TRBV11-2 CASSLVTSGSTDTQYF
TRBJ2-7 TRBV9 CASSERQGPAGEQYF
TRBJ1-2 TRBV5-1 CASSTSGGNYGYTF
TRBJ2-1 TRBV29-1 CSVAPSWRFSEQFF
TRBJ2-7 TRBV4-3 CASSQDGAREQYF
TRBJ2-7 TRBV7-6 CASSSTPYEQYF
TRBJ2-7 TRBV5-4 CASSPGLAGGEQYF
TRBJ2-1 TRBV4-3 CASSHLGRGNEQFF
TRBJ2-2 TRBV30 CAWSPTTTGELFF
TRBJ2-2 TRBV9 CASSVVGHTGELFF